Each of the 9 T cell receptor beta chains below was sequenced from the same sample in a study of blood T cell repertoires in COVID-19. Profiling relied on immunoSEQ multiplex PCR, and the TCRdb table lists in-frame clones only, not all of them. The table includes around 460,000 clones, 70% to 90% detected once. Material for sequencing was peripheral blood. The receptors here all came from a young man with COVID-19, enrolled during active disease.

The chain combines TRBV7-9 with TRBJ1-5, with TRBD1 matching 7 bases. CDR1 and CDR2 from the germline V gene are SEHNR and FQNEAQ (reference sequence). Trimming cost V 1 base and J 16 bases; bases outside gene matches: 7. The CDR3 is made up of 12 amino acids. The CDR3: CASSLESGQEHF. The CDR3 bases are TGTGCCAGCAGCTTAGAATCCGGACAGGAACATTTT.

A few counts support this clone. The V and J genes are TRBV2 and TRBJ2-2, with 10 bases aligning to TRBD2. Germline loops: CDR1 SNHLY, CDR2 FYNNEI. J was trimmed by 4 bases and V by 4 bases; bases with no gene match: 9. CDR3 length: 17 amino acids. CDR3 sequence reads: CASSGRKSGGGTGELFF. CDR3 coding DNA: TGTGCCAGCAGTGGTCGAAAGAGCGGGGGGGGCACCGGGGAGCTGTTTTTT.

DNA for the CDR3: TGTGCCTGGAACAATGCGAACACTGAAGCTTTCTTT. Protein product: CAWNNANTEAFF. The chain links TRBV30 to TRBJ1-1; D gene unclear. This CDR3 region has 12 residues. The germline V and J ends were trimmed by 4 bases and 1 base, with 7 bases remaining between them. CDR1 GTSNPN and CDR2 SVGIG come from the germline V gene (reference sequence).

The V and J genes are TRBV19 and TRBJ1-1, with D unclear. The germline V gene encodes CDR1 LNHDA and CDR2 SQIVND (reference sequence). Between the trimmed V and J ends, which lost 7 bases and 2 bases, there was a span of 11 bases. The CDR3 is made up of 13 amino acids. This chain's CDR3 is CASNQTPNTEAFF. DNA of the CDR3: TGTGCCAGTAACCAGACACCAAACACTGAAGCTTTCTTT.

This rearrangement joins TRBV12-5 to TRBJ2-1, with TRBD1 identical over 10 bases. This CDR3 is 15 amino acids long. V lost 2 bases to trimming and J lost 4 bases; unmatched junction nucleotides: 2. The germline gives CDR1 LGHNT, CDR2 FRNRAP. CDR3 sequence: CASGLRDRGYNEQFF. The CDR3 region has the DNA TGTGCTAGTGGTTTGCGGGACAGGGGTTACAATGAGCAGTTCTTC.

The chain uses TRBV10-2 and TRBJ1-5; TRBD1 agrees at 7 bases. Trimming at V came to 6 bases and at J to 4 bases, leaving 0 bases not matched to a gene. The CDR3 contains 12 residues. Germline CDR1 is WSHSY and CDR2 is SAAADI. Here the CDR3 DNA reads TGCGCCAGCAGGACAGGGAATCAGCCCCAGCATTTT. It is translated as CASRTGNQPQHF.

This clone was observed a handful of times. The chain is built from TRBV19 and TRBJ2-7; D not certain. Germline V CDR1 and CDR2: LNHDA, SQIVND (reference sequence). The CDR3 extends over 14 amino acids. V lost 2 bases, J lost 0 bases, and 8 bases lay in between. This CDR3 reads CASSIHINSYEQYF. The CDR3 DNA is TGTGCCAGTAGTATACACATTAACTCCTACGAGCAGTACTTC.

V is TRBV27 and J is TRBJ1-5; 7 bases map to TRBD1. V was clipped by 5 bases and J by 6 bases; unmatched bases: 10. CDR1 is MNHEY, CDR2 SMNVEV, per germline (reference sequence). The CDR3 sequence is 15 residues long. CDR3 nucleotide sequence: TGTGCCAGCAGTCAAGGGTTAGGGGGCGCTCAGCCCCAGCATTTT. Translation: CASSQGLGGAQPQHF.

This clone was observed a handful of times. V is TRBV6-5 and J is TRBJ1-6; 7 bases line up with TRBD1. CDR3 length: 15 residues. Looked up from germline, CDR1 is MNHEY and CDR2 is SVGAGI. J was trimmed by 7 bases and V by 5 bases; bases with no gene match: 8. CDR3 DNA sequence: TGTGCCAGCAGTACGACAGGACAGGCCAATTCACCCCTCCACTTT. Protein: CASSTTGQANSPLHF.